This T cell receptor beta chain derives from a study of cytomegalovirus exposure and HLA in healthy donors. As for the study in general: As an earlier analysis found, some 180 million T cells yielded 100 million to 130 million unique TCR beta sequences.

Healthy bone marrow donors formed the donor group. Germline lookup yields CDR1 GTSNPN and CDR2 SVGIG (reference sequence). The CDR3 length is 13 residues. V was shortened by 4 bases and J by 0 bases, with 8 bases between the two germline ends. PCR amplification relied on 60 Vbeta primers (plus 13 Jbeta primers). Libraries were prepared by immunoSEQ multiplex PCR; TCRdb keeps only in-frame clonotypes and omits some of them. Among under 120,000 clones listed, 79% were seen once. A single count supports this clone. Its antigen is unidentified. Broader study findings: When analyzed later, the rates of TCR association showed variation by HLA locus, with DRB1 the most and HLA-C the fewest.

The chain has TRBV30 and TRBJ2-3; D is ambiguous. Sequenced: PBMCs. The TCR sequence derives from a woman in her thirties or forties in good health and CMV-seronegative. The CDR3 nucleotides are TGTGCCTGGACGCGCGCTAGCACAGATACGCAGTATTTT. The encoded protein is CAWTRASTDTQYF.